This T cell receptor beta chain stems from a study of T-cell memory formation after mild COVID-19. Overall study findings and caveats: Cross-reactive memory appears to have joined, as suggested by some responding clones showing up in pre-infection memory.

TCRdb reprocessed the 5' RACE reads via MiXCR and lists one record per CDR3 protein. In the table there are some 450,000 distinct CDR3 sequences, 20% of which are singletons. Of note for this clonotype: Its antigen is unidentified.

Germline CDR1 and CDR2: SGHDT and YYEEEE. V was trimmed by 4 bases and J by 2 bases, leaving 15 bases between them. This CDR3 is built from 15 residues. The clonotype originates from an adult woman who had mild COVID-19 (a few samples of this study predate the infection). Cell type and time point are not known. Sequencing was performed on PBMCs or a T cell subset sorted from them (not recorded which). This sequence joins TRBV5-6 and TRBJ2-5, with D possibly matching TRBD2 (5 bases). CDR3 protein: CASSKEFGEQETQYF. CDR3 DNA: TGTGCCAGCAGCAAGGAATTCGGGGAACAAGAGACCCAGTACTTC.